Included here is one T cell receptor beta chain sequence, with context. The antigen remains unidentified. The repertoire was sequenced with immunoSEQ multiplex PCR; TCRdb's copy has only in-frame clones and lacks some. The sample consists of some 26,000 clones, roughly four fifths of them appearing once. This record belongs to a study of lymphopenia after photon versus proton radiotherapy. Broader study findings: In patients who died, overall survival fell as post-nadir TCR diversity dropped more.

V shed 4 bases and J 4 bases; nucleotides not matched to a gene: 6. Germline CDR1 SGHNT, CDR2 YENEEA. This CDR3 comprises 15 residues. Specimen: peripheral blood, collected from a patient treated with photon-based radiotherapy. This sequence originates from a woman between 50 and 59 years old with pancreatic cancer. The chain is built from TRBV11-3 and TRBJ2-2, with 7 bases that match TRBD2. The CDR3 DNA sequence: TGTGCCAGCAGCTCCGGACTAGTGGGCACCGGGGAGCTGTTTTTT. Protein: CASSSGLVGTGELFF.